These 17 T cell receptor beta chains share one sample of origin, sequenced in a study of blood T cell repertoires in COVID-19 (dated by TCRdb to the early 2020s). The library was produced with the immunoSEQ multiplex PCR assay. As stored in TCRdb, this immuneACCESS dataset retains in-frame rearrangements with V and J assigned. A fraction of the clones does not appear; measured against another copy, unresolved V genes explain less than half of the discrepancy, and the remainder lacks a known reason. This sample is represented by approximately 200,000 clones; approximately 88% of them were singletons. The leading ten clones occupy approximately 3.7% of the sample. The sequencing input was PBMCs or T cells enriched from blood (not recorded which). Every receptor here comes from a woman aged 30 to 39 who had been exposed to COVID-19.

The rearrangement joins TRBV5-1 to TRBJ2-5, with 7 positions matching TRBD2. Germline-derived CDR1 and CDR2 are SGHRS and YFSETQ. V trimming: 4 bases; J trimming: 2 bases; junction bases outside the gene matches: 8. The CDR3 covers 15 residues. The CDR3 loop reads CASSPFSSGQETQYF. The CDR3, as DNA: TGCGCCAGCAGCCCCTTTTCTAGCGGACAAGAGACCCAGTACTTC.

The J gene is TRBJ2-7, the V gene TRBV11-2, with a possible D match to TRBD1 (6 bases). Germline-derived CDR1 and CDR2 are SGHAT and FQNNGV. The length of the CDR3 is 14 residues. Trimming cost V 7 bases and J 2 bases, with 15 bases left between them. The CDR3 region is CASTPDRLPYEQYF. The CDR3 DNA sequence: TGTGCCAGCACCCCAGACAGGCTCCCCTACGAGCAGTACTTC.

The chain is built from TRBV18 and TRBJ2-1; D possibly corresponds to TRBD2 (5 bases). Between the trimmed V and J ends, which lost 1 base and 5 bases, there was a span of 18 bases. The germline CDR1 and CDR2 sequences are KGHSH and LQKENI. This CDR3 spans 17 amino acids. In nucleotides, the CDR3 is TGTGCCAGCTCACCACTGTCAGCTGGCGGGCTTCACAATGAGCAGTTCTTC. This codes for CASSPLSAGGLHNEQFF.

The table lists this clone with a few counts. The chain is built from TRBV4-2 and TRBJ1-4; D not resolved. Trimming removed 3 bases at V and 8 bases at J, with 13 bases between. The CDR3 has 14 amino acids. Looked up from germline, CDR1 is LGHNA and CDR2 is YNFKEQ. CDR3 sequence: CASSQSGPGEKLFF. The CDR3 DNA sequence: TGTGCCAGCAGCCAGAGCGGTCCTGGGGAAAAACTGTTTTTT.

The chain combines TRBV16 with TRBJ1-2, with D perhaps TRBD1 (6 bases). Trimming removed 2 bases at V and 8 bases at J, with 15 bases between. This CDR3 contains 14 residues. Germline V gene sequence: CDR1 KGHSY, CDR2 FQNENV. The DNA of the CDR3 is TGTGCCAGCAGCCAAACCACAGGGCAGGGCGGCTACACCTTC. This encodes CASSQTTGQGGYTF.

J is TRBJ2-1 and V is TRBV5-1; 14 bases match TRBD2. Germline V gene lookup returns CDR1 SGHRS and CDR2 YFSETQ. After removal of 3 bases from V and 6 bases from J, the junction contained 2 bases not matched to a gene. This CDR3 region has 15 residues. CDR3 loop: CASSSGLAGVNEQFF. CDR3 bases: TGCGCCAGCAGCTCGGGACTAGCGGGAGTCAATGAGCAGTTCTTC.

This clone was counted between two and nine times. The rearrangement joins TRBV4-2 to TRBJ1-3; tentative D call: TRBD1 (6 bases). The CDR3 covers 15 residues. Germline CDR1 and CDR2: LGHNA and YNFKEQ. With 4 bases removed from V and 3 bases from J, the gap between germline ends came to 13 bases. CDR3 sequence: CASSPMTGDGNTIYF. In DNA, the CDR3 is TGTGCCAGCAGCCCGATGACAGGTGATGGAAACACCATATATTTT.

The chain couples TRBV9 to TRBJ1-1; 7 positions match TRBD1. The CDR3 totals 13 residues. The V gene's germline CDR1 is SGDLS and CDR2 YYNGEE. J gave up 11 bases and V 4 bases, and 11 bases lay outside the gene matches. This chain's CDR3 is CASSPQGELDAFF. The CDR3 DNA is TGTGCCAGCAGCCCTCAGGGGGAGCTCGACGCTTTCTTT.

This clone was found once. This sequence joins TRBV7-8 and TRBJ2-7, with 11 positions matching TRBD2. The CDR3 contains 15 residues. Germline values: CDR1 SGHVS, CDR2 FQNEAQ. V lost 5 bases to trimming and J lost 2 bases; unmatched junction nucleotides: 5. The chain's CDR3 is CASSHISGRAYEQYF. As DNA, the CDR3 is TGTGCCAGCAGCCACATTAGCGGGAGGGCCTACGAGCAGTACTTC.

The chain links TRBV5-1 to TRBJ2-1; 8 nucleotides match TRBD1. Unmatched junction bases numbered 7, after V lost 1 base and J lost 10 bases. The CDR3 loop spans 14 amino acids. From germline, CDR1 is SGHRS and CDR2 YFSETQ. The CDR3 protein is CASSLWTGKDEQFF. The CDR3 bases are TGCGCCAGCAGCTTGTGGACAGGGAAAGACGAGCAGTTCTTC.

This chain connects TRBV19 to TRBJ2-1; TRBD2 agrees at 7 bases. The germline V gene encodes CDR1 LNHDA and CDR2 SQIVND (reference sequence). V lost 3 bases, J lost 8 bases, and 7 bases stayed unmatched. The CDR3 totals 14 residues. CDR3 nucleotides: TGTGCCAGTAGTATTGGACTAGTTTTCGATGAGCAGTTCTTC. This sequence encodes CASSIGLVFDEQFF.

J is TRBJ1-2 and V is TRBV5-4, with 8 positions matching TRBD1. Germline loops: CDR1 SGHNT, CDR2 YYREEE (reference sequence). The CDR3 extends over 13 amino acids. J gave up 7 bases and V 6 bases, and 8 bases lay outside the gene matches. The CDR3 sequence is CASTKGQGSGYTF. In DNA form, the CDR3 reads TGTGCCAGCACGAAAGGACAGGGAAGTGGCTACACCTTC.

The chain uses TRBV7-6 and TRBJ2-1; tentative D call: TRBD1 (5 bases). The ends were cut back, 3 bases at V and 9 bases at J, with 18 bases in the middle. Germline values: CDR1 SGHVS, CDR2 FNYEAQ. The CDR3 runs to 15 residues. The CDR3 here is CASSFNGVVRGEQFF. The CDR3, as DNA: TGTGCCAGCAGCTTTAATGGAGTCGTAAGGGGTGAGCAGTTCTTC.

This chain's CDR3 is CASSFAGGNQPQHF. The CDR3 DNA sequence: TGTGCCAGCAGTTTCGCAGGGGGCAATCAGCCCCAGCATTTT. V gene TRBV27 combines with J gene TRBJ1-5, with D possibly matching TRBD1 (6 bases). Trimming cost V 3 bases and J 2 bases, with 8 bases left between them. The CDR3 is 14 amino acids. Germline CDR1 and CDR2: MNHEY and SMNVEV (reference sequence).

The chain uses TRBV19 and TRBJ2-2; 7 bases are shared with TRBD1. V was clipped by 6 bases and J by 4 bases; unmatched bases: 5. This CDR3 spans 14 amino acids. Germline V gives CDR1 LNHDA, CDR2 SQIVND (reference sequence). For the CDR3, the DNA is TGTGCCAGTAGCACCGGGACAGCCACCGGGGAGCTGTTTTTT. Protein: CASSTGTATGELFF. The whole variable domain, filled in from reference TRBV19 and TRBJ2-2, reads DGGITQSPKYLFRKEGQNVTLSCEQNLNHDAMYWYRQDPGQGLRLIYYSQIVNDFQKGDIAEGYSVSREKKESFPLTVTSAQKNPTAFYLCASSTGTATGELFFGEGSRLTVL.

This chain links TRBV30 with TRBJ2-1, with 8 bases identical to TRBD2. Germline values: CDR1 GTSNPN, CDR2 SVGIG (reference sequence). CDR3 size: 16 residues. V lost 2 bases to trimming and J lost 2 bases; unmatched junction nucleotides: 8. CDR3 DNA: TGTGCCTGGAGTTTGCGGGAGGAGAGGCCCTACAATGAGCAGTTCTTC. Its protein is CAWSLREERPYNEQFF.

This clone was counted once. The V call is TRBV9, the J call TRBJ2-1; D gene ambiguous. V was pared by 0 bases and J by 0 bases, with 10 bases between. The germline V gene encodes CDR1 SGDLS and CDR2 YYNGEE. The length of the CDR3 is 16 residues. DNA for the CDR3: TGTGCCAGCAGCGTAGATCCGGTGAGCTCCTACAATGAGCAGTTCTTC. This encodes CASSVDPVSSYNEQFF.